This entry describes one TCR beta chain. This CDR3 has 11 residues. Germline values: CDR1 LGHDT, CDR2 YNNKEL (reference sequence). Deletions cut 0 bases from V and 15 bases from J, with 9 bases between. These data originate in a study of blood T cell repertoires in COVID-19. Study information: The United States, Italy and Spain supplied acute and convalescent COVID-19 samples. In each case, the material was cDNA or gDNA derived from T cells, B-cell-depleted T cells, or PBMCs.

Original analysis: Quantification of nucleated cells was approximated via reference gene primer amplification. Clones were sequenced by immunoSEQ multiplex PCR, and TCRdb holds only the in-frame ones, with some missing. V and J calls and clone size come straight from that table; D and trimming were deduced from the DNA. The sample consists of about 240,000 clones, about 90% of them appearing once. Sequencing was carried out using peripheral blood. The rearrangement links TRBV3-1 (or the pseudogene TRBV3-2) to TRBJ1-3, with D perhaps matching TRBD1 (5 bases). The TCR was taken from a man in his sixties who had recovered from COVID-19. The CDR3 protein is CASSQEGTKYF. DNA for the CDR3: TGTGCCAGCAGCCAAGAAGGGACTAAATATTTT.